This TCR beta chain is drawn from a study of blood T cell repertoires in COVID-19. For the study at large: Whether acute or convalescent, the COVID-19 samples came from the United States, Italy and Spain.

Repertoires were generated with immunoSEQ multiplex PCR, while TCRdb's copy carries only in-frame clones and drops some. The sample yields approximately 22,000 clones, just over 90% seen once. This TCR was sampled from a man aged 65 to 79 with active COVID-19. The sequenced sample was peripheral blood.

CDR3 loop: CASSSQGQGGETQYF. CDR3 nucleotide sequence: TGTGCCAGCAGCTCACAGGGACAGGGGGGGGAGACCCAGTACTTC. This sequence joins TRBV6-2 or TRBV6-3 and TRBJ2-5, with 11 bases lining up with TRBD1. V was pared by 6 bases and J by 5 bases, with 8 bases of the junction left unmatched. Germline CDR1 reads MNHEY; CDR2 reads SVGEGT. This CDR3 region has 15 residues.